These 3 T cell receptor beta chains originate from one sample sequenced in a study of blood T cell repertoires in COVID-19. Data came from immunoSEQ multiplex PCR; TCRdb stores just in-frame clones and leaves some out. The sample includes about 350,000 clones, less than 90% of them seen just once. Source material: PBMCs or T cells enriched from blood (not recorded which). All receptors derive from a woman aged 25-40 years who had recovered from COVID-19.

The rearrangement links TRBV4-3 to TRBJ1-1, with TRBD1 as a possible D gene (5 bases). This CDR3 is built from 13 residues. Germline V lookup: CDR1 LGHNA, CDR2 YSLEER. Trimming took off 3 bases at V and 3 bases at J, with 8 bases between the two ends. The CDR3 reads CASSQWGDTEAFF. CDR3 bases: TGCGCCAGCAGCCAGTGGGGGGACACTGAAGCTTTCTTT.

The chain is built from TRBV4-2 and TRBJ2-1; D remains unclear. Germline CDR1 LGHNA, CDR2 YNFKEQ. Trimming removed 1 base at V and 5 bases at J, with 3 bases between. This CDR3 contains 12 residues. The CDR3 reads CASSQVNNEQFF. The CDR3 nucleotides are TGTGCCAGCAGCCAAGTAAACAATGAGCAGTTCTTC.

The V call is TRBV28, the J call TRBJ2-7; the D is unclear. Germline loops: CDR1 MDHEN, CDR2 SYDVKM. The ends were cut back, 6 bases at V and 4 bases at J, with 7 bases in the middle. CDR3 length: 11 amino acids. CDR3 DNA: TGTGCCAGCAGCCTTAAATACGAGCAGTACTTC. Its protein product is CASSLKYEQYF.